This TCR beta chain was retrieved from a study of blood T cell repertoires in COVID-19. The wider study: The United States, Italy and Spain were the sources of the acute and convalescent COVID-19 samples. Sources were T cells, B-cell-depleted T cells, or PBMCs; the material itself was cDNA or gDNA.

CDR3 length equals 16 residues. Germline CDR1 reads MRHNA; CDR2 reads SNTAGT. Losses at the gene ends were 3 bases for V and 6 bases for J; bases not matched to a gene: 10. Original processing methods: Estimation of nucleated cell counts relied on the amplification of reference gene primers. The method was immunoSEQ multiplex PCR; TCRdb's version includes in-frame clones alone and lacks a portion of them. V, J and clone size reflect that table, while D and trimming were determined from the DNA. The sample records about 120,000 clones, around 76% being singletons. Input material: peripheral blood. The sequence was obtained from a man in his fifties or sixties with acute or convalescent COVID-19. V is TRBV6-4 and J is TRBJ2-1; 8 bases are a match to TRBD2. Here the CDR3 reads CASSEGGRRVSNEQFF. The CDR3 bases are TGTGCCAGCAGTGAGGGCGGGAGGAGGGTTAGCAATGAGCAGTTCTTC.